One TCR beta chain is described in this entry. No antigen is known for it. With random hexamers, reverse transcription was performed on about 0.5 to 1 ug of RNA. Each CDR3 protein is one row after TCRdb ran MiXCR on the immunoSEQ multiplex PCR reads. The profile shows roughly 200,000 distinct CDR3 sequences, 95% of them singletons. CD8+ and CD4+ T cells taken from blood had their TCR beta sequenced. The CD8+ and CD4+ T cells were isolated magnetically using a negative isolation approach, whereas the TEMRA cells were enriched by FACS. V was clipped by 3 bases and J by 1 base; unmatched bases: 11. The CDR3 is made up of 19 amino acids. This specimen comes from a study of CD8 T cells in Susac syndrome. Study-wide findings and caveats: Acknowledgment was made by the study that its TCR sequencing and HLA analysis involved a relatively small number of individuals.

This receptor was obtained from a human donor with multiple sclerosis. The chain uses TRBV12-3 or TRBV12-4 and TRBJ2-6; 8 bases match TRBD1. The specimen was CD8+ T cells from PBMCs. The DNA for the CDR3 is TGTGCCAGCAGTTTGTACGGACAGGGCGTACGATCTGGGGCCAACGTCCTGACTTTC. It yields the protein CASSLYGQGVRSGANVLTF.